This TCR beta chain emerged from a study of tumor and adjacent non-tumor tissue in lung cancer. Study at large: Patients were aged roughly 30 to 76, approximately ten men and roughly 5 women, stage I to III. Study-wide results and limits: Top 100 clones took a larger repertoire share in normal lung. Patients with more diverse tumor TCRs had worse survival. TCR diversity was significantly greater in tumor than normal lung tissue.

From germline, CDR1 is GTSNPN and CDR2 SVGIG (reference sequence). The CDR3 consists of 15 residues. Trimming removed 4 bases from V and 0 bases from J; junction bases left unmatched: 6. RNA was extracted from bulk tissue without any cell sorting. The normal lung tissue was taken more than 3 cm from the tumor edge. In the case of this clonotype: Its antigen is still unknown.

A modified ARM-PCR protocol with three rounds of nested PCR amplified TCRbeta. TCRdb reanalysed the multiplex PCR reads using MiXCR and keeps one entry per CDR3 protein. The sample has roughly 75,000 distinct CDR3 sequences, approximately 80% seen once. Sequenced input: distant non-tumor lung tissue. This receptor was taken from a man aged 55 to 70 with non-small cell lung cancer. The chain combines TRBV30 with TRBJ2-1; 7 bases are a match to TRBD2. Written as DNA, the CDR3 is TGTGCCTGGACCCCAAGCGGGAACTCCTACAATGAGCAGTTCTTC. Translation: CAWTPSGNSYNEQFF.